A single sample is the source of the 7 T cell receptor beta chains below, sequenced in a study of T-cell memory formation after mild COVID-19. TCRdb redid the calling of the 5' RACE reads with MiXCR, one entry per CDR3 protein. In the table there are roughly 600,000 distinct CDR3 sequences, about a sixth of which are singletons. The sequenced sample was PBMCs or a T cell subset sorted from them (not recorded which). These receptor sequences come from an adult woman who had mild COVID-19 (a few samples of this study predate the infection). Cell type and time point are not known.

This clonotype was observed a few times. The chain has TRBV5-1 and TRBJ2-1; tentative D call: TRBD2 (6 bases). Per the germline V gene, CDR1 is SGHRS and CDR2 is YFSETQ. This CDR3 region has 13 residues. The V end was cut by 3 bases, the J end by 10 bases, with 14 bases between. CDR3 in amino acids: CASSSRDSIEQFF. The DNA of the CDR3 is TGCGCCAGCAGCTCCCGGGACTCCATCGAGCAGTTCTTC.

This clonotype appeared a few times. V usage is TRBV23-1 and J usage is TRBJ1-2; 7 bases agree with TRBD1. TRBV23-1 is classed as an ORF, of uncertain function. The ends lost 6 bases at V and 7 bases at J; junction bases unmatched: 11. The CDR3 extends over 14 amino acids. Written as DNA, the CDR3 is TGCGCCAGCAGGCGGACAGGAGTGGATTCTGGCTACACCTTC. It yields the protein CASRRTGVDSGYTF.

This clonotype was found a few times. The V and J genes are TRBV7-6 and TRBJ2-7; a possible D gene is TRBD2 (6 bases). The germline V gene encodes CDR1 SGHVS and CDR2 FNYEAQ. The CDR3 extends over 13 amino acids. Trimming left V 10 bases short and J 2 bases short, with 15 bases between. The CDR3 loop is CATQAGGTYEQYF. In nucleotides, the CDR3 is TGTGCCACCCAAGCGGGCGGAACCTACGAGCAGTACTTC.

The gene calls are TRBV5-5 and TRBJ1-4, with TRBD1 matching over 8 bases. The CDR3 loop spans 14 amino acids. CDR1 is SGHKS and CDR2 is YYEKEE in the germline V gene (reference sequence). Germline trimming cut 2 bases from V and 7 bases from J; bases unmatched to any gene: 4. The CDR3 coding sequence is TGTGCCAGCAGCTTTGGACAGGGCGGTGAAAAACTGTTTTTT. Its translation is CASSFGQGGEKLFF.

This rearrangement joins TRBV12-3 or TRBV12-4 to TRBJ2-1, with 11 bases identical to TRBD1. Losses at the gene ends were 4 bases for V and 0 bases for J; bases not matched to a gene: 5. The CDR3 is 17 residues long. CDR3 sequence (DNA): TGTGCCAGCAGTTCCGGGACAGGGGGGTACTCCTACAATGAGCAGTTCTTC. Its protein product is CASSSGTGGYSYNEQFF.

The chain joins TRBV15 to TRBJ2-6; weak D call: TRBD2 (5 bases). Germline CDR1 is LNHNV and CDR2 is YYDKDF (reference sequence). V was cut by 0 bases and J by 3 bases, with 9 bases left in between. The CDR3 has 16 residues. This chain's CDR3 is CATSRDIGSGANVLTF. The CDR3 DNA is TGTGCCACCAGCAGAGATATAGGGAGTGGGGCCAACGTCCTGACTTTC.

This clonotype was picked up a small number of times. The V gene is TRBV3-1, the J gene TRBJ2-3; D uncertain. The germline gives CDR1 LGHDT, CDR2 YNNKEL (reference sequence). This CDR3 has 16 amino acids. Trimming stripped 1 base from V and 1 base from J, with 12 bases between. CDR3 sequence (DNA): TGTGCCAGCAGCCAAGGGACCCACTCCGGCACAGATACGCAGTATTTT. Translation: CASSQGTHSGTDTQYF.